One sample yielded the 12 T cell receptor beta chains listed below, sequenced in a study of blood T cells in healthy people across ages. A J-beta primer mix and a sample-barcoded 5' primer were used in a second PCR of about 7 to 12 cycles. Each CDR3 protein gets one entry after TCRdb re-called the 5' RACE reads with MiXCR. Here the sample spans about 290,000 distinct CDR3 sequences, about 25% being singletons. What was sequenced was blood. Receptors were obtained from a woman aged 70 to 79 in good health.

This clonotype was found a few times. The chain carries TRBV7-6 and TRBJ1-1; D ambiguous. Germline CDR1 reads SGHVS; CDR2 reads FNYEAQ. The CDR3 contains 13 residues. V gave up 5 bases and J gave up 1 base, with 8 bases separating them. The CDR3 reads CASSPRGNTEAFF. The CDR3 DNA reads as TGTGCCAGCAGCCCCCGGGGGAACACTGAAGCTTTCTTT.

This clonotype was detected a few times. CDR3 protein: CASSTRTGTDTQYF. DNA for the CDR3: TGTGCCAGCAGCACCCGGACAGGCACAGATACGCAGTATTTT. This chain connects TRBV7-2 to TRBJ2-3; D perhaps matches TRBD1 (6 bases). The CDR3 has 14 residues. CDR1 is SGHTA and CDR2 is FQGNSA in the germline V gene. With 5 bases removed from V and 1 base from J, the gap between germline ends came to 10 bases.

This clonotype was picked up a small number of times. The V call is TRBV5-1, the J call TRBJ1-3; 7 positions agree with TRBD1. This CDR3 is 14 amino acids long. Trimming removed 4 bases from V and 8 bases from J; junction bases left unmatched: 9. From germline, CDR1 is SGHRS and CDR2 YFSETQ. DNA for the CDR3: TGCGCCAGCAGCCCCACAGGGGACGCAGACACCATATATTTT. Amino acid sequence: CASSPTGDADTIYF.

This clonotype was recorded a few times. The chain recombines TRBV7-9 with TRBJ2-7; 7 bases match TRBD2. Germline CDR1 is SEHNR and CDR2 is FQNEAQ (reference sequence). The CDR3 is 13 amino acids. Trimming removed 6 bases from V and 1 base from J; junction bases left unmatched: 3. The CDR3 DNA follows: TGTGCCAGCAGGGTTAGCGGGTCCTACGAGCAGTACTTC. Its protein product is CASRVSGSYEQYF.

A word on this clonotype: An end of the junction differs from the germline gene, which may be a read error. The chain has TRBV7-7 and TRBJ2-2; TRBD2 agrees at 13 bases. Germline CDR1 is SSHAT and CDR2 is FNYEAQ (reference sequence). This CDR3 comprises 17 residues. The CDR3 nucleotides are TGTGCTAGCAGCCTGGGACTAGCGGGGTTGAACACCGGGGAGCTGTTTTTT. It encodes CASSLGLAGLNTGELFF.

Points on this clonotype: This may be a read error: a much more frequent sequence differs by one nucleotide. No conserved phenylalanine or tryptophan is present at the end of the CDR3, so a read error is the likely explanation. The chain has TRBV12-3 or TRBV12-4 and TRBJ2-1, with no clear D. The CDR3 is 15 amino acids. Trimming pared 5 bases from V and 4 bases from J, leaving 15 bases between. The CDR3 is CASSQTGGNYNEQFL. The CDR3 coding sequence is TGTGCCAGCAGTCAGACTGGCGGCAATTACAATGAGCAGTTCCTC.

The CDR3 region is CASSLLPGLAYEQYF. The CDR3 DNA sequence: TGTGCCAGCAGCCTACTACCGGGACTAGCATACGAGCAGTACTTC. This chain links TRBV3-1 with TRBJ2-7; 9 nucleotides match TRBD2. The CDR3 is 15 amino acids. Germline V CDR1 and CDR2: LGHDT, YNNKEL (reference sequence). The V and J ends lost 4 bases and 4 bases, in that order; junction bases with no gene match: 8.

This clonotype appeared a few times. The chain couples TRBV29-1 to TRBJ1-2; D remains unclear. Trimming removed 7 bases from V and 2 bases from J, with 11 bases in between. Per germline, CDR1 SQVTM and CDR2 ANQGSEA. This CDR3 spans 12 amino acids. The CDR3 DNA sequence: TGCAGCGCCGAAAGGGCGAACTATGGCTACACCTTC. It specifies CSAERANYGYTF.

This clonotype was counted only a few times. V usage is TRBV28 and J usage is TRBJ2-7, with 9 bases fitting TRBD1. From germline, CDR1 is MDHEN and CDR2 SYDVKM. Unmatched junction bases numbered 10, after V lost 5 bases and J lost 5 bases. The CDR3 length is 15 residues. The CDR3 region is CASSPPGQGVHEQYF. CDR3 coding DNA: TGTGCCAGCAGTCCGCCGGGACAGGGTGTGCACGAGCAGTACTTC.

This chain links TRBV5-5 with TRBJ2-3; 7 bases agree with TRBD2. The CDR3 runs 16 residues. Germline V gives CDR1 SGHKS, CDR2 YYEKEE (reference sequence). V shed 1 base, J shed 4 bases, and the junction held 9 bases outside the gene matches. In nucleotides, the CDR3 is TGTGCCAGCAGCTTGAGGGCTAGCGGAAATCCAGATACGCAGTATTTT. This sequence encodes CASSLRASGNPDTQYF.

J is TRBJ2-1 and V is TRBV5-1; tentatively, D is TRBD1 (6 bases). Deletions cut 7 bases from V and 8 bases from J, with 19 bases between. The germline gives CDR1 SGHRS, CDR2 YFSETQ. This CDR3 comprises 14 residues. This chain's CDR3 is CASASGVQGYEQFF. CDR3 sequence (DNA): TGCGCCAGCGCCAGTGGGGTACAGGGTTATGAGCAGTTCTTC.

V is TRBV28 and J is TRBJ1-2, with TRBD1 matching over 10 bases. V trimming: 4 bases; J trimming: 6 bases; junction bases outside the gene matches: 8. This CDR3 contains 15 residues. The germline V gene has CDR1 MDHEN and CDR2 SYDVKM. CDR3 DNA: TGTGCCAGCAGTTCCCCCACCGACAGGGGGCATGGCTACACCTTC. Translating it yields CASSSPTDRGHGYTF.